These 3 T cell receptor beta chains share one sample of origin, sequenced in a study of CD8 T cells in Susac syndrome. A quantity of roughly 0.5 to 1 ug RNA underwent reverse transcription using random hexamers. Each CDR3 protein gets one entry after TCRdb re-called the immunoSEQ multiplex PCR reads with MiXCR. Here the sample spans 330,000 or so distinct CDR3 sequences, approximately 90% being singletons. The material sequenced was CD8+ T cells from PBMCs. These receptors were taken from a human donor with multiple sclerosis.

CDR3 protein: CASSEAREPGTYEQYF. CDR3 coding DNA: TGTGCCAGCAGTGAAGCTCGGGAGCCCGGGACCTACGAGCAGTACTTC. The chain is built from TRBV2 and TRBJ2-7; D may be TRBD2 (6 bases). Trimming pared 0 bases from V and 2 bases from J, leaving 14 bases between. CDR3 size: 16 residues. CDR1 and CDR2 (germline): SNHLY, FYNNEI.

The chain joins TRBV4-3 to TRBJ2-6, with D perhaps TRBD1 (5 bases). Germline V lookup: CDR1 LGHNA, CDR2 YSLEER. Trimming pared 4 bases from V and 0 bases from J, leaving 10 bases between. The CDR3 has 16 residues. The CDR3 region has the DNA TGCGCCAGCAGCCCAGACAGCTCCTCTGGGGCCAACGTCCTGACTTTC. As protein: CASSPDSSSGANVLTF.

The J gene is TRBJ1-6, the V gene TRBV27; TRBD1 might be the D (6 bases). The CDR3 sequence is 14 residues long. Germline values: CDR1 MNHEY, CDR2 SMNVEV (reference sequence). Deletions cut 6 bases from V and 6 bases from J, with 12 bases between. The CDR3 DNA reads TGTGCCAGCAGGTCGGGGGCGCCTAATTCACCCCTCCACTTT. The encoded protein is CASRSGAPNSPLHF.